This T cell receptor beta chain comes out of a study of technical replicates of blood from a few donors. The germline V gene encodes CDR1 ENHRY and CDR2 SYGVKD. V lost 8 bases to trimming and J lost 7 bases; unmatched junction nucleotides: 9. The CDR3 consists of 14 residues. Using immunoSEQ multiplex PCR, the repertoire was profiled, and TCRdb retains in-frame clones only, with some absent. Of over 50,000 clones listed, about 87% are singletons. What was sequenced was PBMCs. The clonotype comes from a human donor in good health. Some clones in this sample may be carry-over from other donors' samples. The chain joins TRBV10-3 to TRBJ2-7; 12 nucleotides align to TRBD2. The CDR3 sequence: CAIGTSGLSPEQYF. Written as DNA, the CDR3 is TGTGCCATCGGGACTAGCGGGCTCTCCCCTGAGCAGTACTTC.